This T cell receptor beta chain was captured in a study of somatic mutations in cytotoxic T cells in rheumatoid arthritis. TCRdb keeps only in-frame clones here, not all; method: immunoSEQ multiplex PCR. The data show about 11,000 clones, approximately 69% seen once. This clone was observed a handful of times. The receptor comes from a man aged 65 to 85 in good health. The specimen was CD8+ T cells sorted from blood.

The CDR3 DNA follows: TGCGCCAGCAGCCAAGAACTGGATTTTTCAGATACGCAGTATTTT. Translated: CASSQELDFSDTQYF. The chain uses TRBV4-3 and TRBJ2-3; D unresolved. Germline values: CDR1 LGHNA, CDR2 YSLEER. Deletions cut 0 bases from V and 4 bases from J, with 11 bases between. CDR3 length equals 15 residues.